The 9 T cell receptor beta chains below all came from one sample that was sequenced in a study of cytotoxic CD8 clonotypes in ibrutinib-treated CLL. Some clones are missing from TCRdb's copy, which holds only in-frame ones; the method was immunoSEQ multiplex PCR. The sample consists of about 130,000 clones, around three quarters of them appearing once. Sequences were derived from PBMCs, sampled after 12 months of ibrutinib treatment. These receptors were collected from a human donor with chronic lymphocytic leukemia.

The V and J genes are TRBV11-2 and TRBJ2-7; D remains ambiguous. The V end was cut by 0 bases, the J end by 3 bases, with 12 bases between. CDR3 size: 15 residues. Germline V CDR1 and CDR2: SGHAT, FQNNGV. CDR3 region: CASSLDAAGNYEQYF. As DNA, the CDR3 is TGTGCCAGCAGCTTAGATGCCGCAGGAAACTACGAGCAGTACTTC.

This clone was seen more than once but under ten times. The rearrangement links TRBV18 to TRBJ1-2; 7 bases fit TRBD1. Germline V lookup: CDR1 KGHSH, CDR2 LQKENI. The length of the CDR3 is 15 residues. J was trimmed by 1 base and V by 6 bases; bases with no gene match: 8. CDR3 DNA: TGTGCCAGCTCCACGGGACAGAAGATTAACTATGGCTACACCTTC. This sequence encodes CASSTGQKINYGYTF. The variable domain in full, completed from reference TRBV18 and TRBJ1-2, reads NAGVMQNPRHLVRRRGQEARLRCSPMKGHSHVYWYRQLPEEGLKFMVYLQKENIIDESGMPKERFSAEFPKEGPSILRIQQVVRGDSAAYFCASSTGQKINYGYTFGSGTRLTVV.

The J gene is TRBJ2-1, the V gene TRBV7-2; D unresolved. CDR3 length equals 12 residues. Per germline, CDR1 SGHTA and CDR2 FQGNSA. V lost 7 bases and J 2 bases, leaving 6 bases between the germline ends. The CDR3 bases are TGTGCCAGCAATGACCCCTACAATGAGCAGTTCTTC. It specifies CASNDPYNEQFF.

On this clone: Other DNA sequences from this sample encode an identical CDR3 as well. The V call is TRBV7-7, the J call TRBJ1-1; the D gene is possibly TRBD1 (6 bases). CDR3 length: 13 residues. CDR1 and CDR2 from the germline V gene are SSHAT and FNYEAQ (reference sequence). Between the trimmed V and J ends, which lost 2 bases and 5 bases, there was a span of 9 bases. This CDR3 is CASSLKQGTEAFF. The CDR3 DNA sequence: TGTGCCAGCAGCTTAAAACAGGGAACTGAAGCTTTCTTT.

The chain joins TRBV5-1 to TRBJ1-1; D call uncertain. The V end lost 5 bases, the J end lost 4 bases, and 21 bases lay between the germline ends. CDR1 is SGHRS and CDR2 is YFSETQ in the germline V gene. The CDR3 covers 16 residues. The CDR3, as DNA: TGCGCCAGCAGTTGGGGTCAGCGGGTTGGTAGCACTGAAGCTTTCTTT. This sequence encodes CASSWGQRVGSTEAFF.

The rearrangement joins TRBV9 to TRBJ2-7; D might be TRBD1 (7 bases). Germline CDR1 is SGDLS and CDR2 is YYNGEE. This CDR3 has 14 amino acids. Trimming took off 3 bases at V and 3 bases at J, with 13 bases between the two ends. The CDR3 DNA follows: TGTGCCAGCAGCGCGCGGGACAGTGACTACGAGCAGTACTTC. This sequence encodes CASSARDSDYEQYF.

J is TRBJ2-1 and V is TRBV7-2; 9 bases match TRBD2. CDR1 is SGHTA, CDR2 FQGNSA, per germline. V gave up 5 bases and J gave up 8 bases; unmatched junction bases: 16. The CDR3 has 17 residues. CDR3 bases: TGTGCCAGCAGCCCATCTTTTACGGGCGGGAGGGCGCATGAGCAGTTCTTC. It translates to CASSPSFTGGRAHEQFF.

The V call is TRBV28, the J call TRBJ1-1, with D uncertain. The CDR3 has 12 residues. CDR1 is MDHEN and CDR2 is SYDVKM in the germline V gene. Trimming took 1 base from V and 8 from J, leaving 8 bases between them. CDR3 protein: CASSLSSREAFF. CDR3 in DNA: TGTGCCAGCAGTTTATCGTCCCGGGAAGCTTTCTTT. Combining the CDR3 with reference TRBV28 and TRBJ1-1 gives the whole variable domain DVKVTQSSRYLVKRTGEKVFLECVQDMDHENMFWYRQDPGLGLRLIYFSYDVKMKEKGDIPEGYSVSREKKERFSLILESASTNQTSMYLCASSLSSREAFFGQGTRLTVV.

This sequence joins TRBV2 and TRBJ2-7; 7 bases are shared with TRBD1. The CDR3 has 18 residues. CDR1 is SNHLY and CDR2 is FYNNEI in the germline V gene. The V and J ends lost 6 bases and 3 bases, in that order; junction bases with no gene match: 20. CDR3 coding DNA: TGTGCCAGCAGGGGGTTACAGGGGTTGAGTGGTAAGAGCTACGAGCAGTACTTC. Its translation is CASRGLQGLSGKSYEQYF. Full variable domain (missing parts from reference TRBV2 and TRBJ2-7): EPEVTQTPSHQVTQMGQEVILRCVPISNHLYFYWYRQILGQKVEFLVSFYNNEISEKSEIFDDQFSVERPDGSNFTLKIRSTKLEDSAMYFCASRGLQGLSGKSYEQYFGPGTRLTVT.